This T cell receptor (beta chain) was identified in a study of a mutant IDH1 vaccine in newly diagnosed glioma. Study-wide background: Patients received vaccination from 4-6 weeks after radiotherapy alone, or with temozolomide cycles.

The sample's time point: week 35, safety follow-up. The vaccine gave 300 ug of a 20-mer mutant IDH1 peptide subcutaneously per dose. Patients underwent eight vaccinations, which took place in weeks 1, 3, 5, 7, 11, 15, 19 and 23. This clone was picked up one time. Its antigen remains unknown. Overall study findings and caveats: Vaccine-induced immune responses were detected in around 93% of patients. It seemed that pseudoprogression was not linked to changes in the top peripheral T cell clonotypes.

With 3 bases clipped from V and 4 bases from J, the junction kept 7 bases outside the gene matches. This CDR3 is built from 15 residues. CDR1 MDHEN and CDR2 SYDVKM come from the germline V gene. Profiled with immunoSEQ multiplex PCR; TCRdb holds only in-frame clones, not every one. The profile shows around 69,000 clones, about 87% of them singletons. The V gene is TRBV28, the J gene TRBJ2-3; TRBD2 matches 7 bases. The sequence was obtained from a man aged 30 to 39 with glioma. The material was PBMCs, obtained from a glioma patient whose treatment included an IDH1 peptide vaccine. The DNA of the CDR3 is TGTGCCAGCAGTTTGCCCTTGGGAGGGCCAGATACGCAGTATTTT. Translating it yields CASSLPLGGPDTQYF. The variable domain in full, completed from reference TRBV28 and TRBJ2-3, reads DVKVTQSSRYLVKRTGEKVFLECVQDMDHENMFWYRQDPGLGLRLIYFSYDVKMKEKGDIPEGYSVSREKKERFSLILESASTNQTSMYLCASSLPLGGPDTQYFGPGTRLTVL.